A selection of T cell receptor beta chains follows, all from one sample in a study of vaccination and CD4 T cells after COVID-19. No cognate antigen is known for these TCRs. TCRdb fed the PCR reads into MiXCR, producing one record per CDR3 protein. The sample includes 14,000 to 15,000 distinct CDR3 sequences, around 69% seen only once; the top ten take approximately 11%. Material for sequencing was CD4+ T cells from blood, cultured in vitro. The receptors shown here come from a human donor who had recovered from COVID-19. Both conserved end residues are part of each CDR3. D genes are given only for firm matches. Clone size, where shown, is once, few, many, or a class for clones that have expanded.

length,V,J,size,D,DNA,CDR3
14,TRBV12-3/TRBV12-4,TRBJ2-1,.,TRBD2,TGTGCCAGCGTTTGGGCGGGAGGGCGCGATGAGCAGTTCTTC,CASVWAGGRDEQFF
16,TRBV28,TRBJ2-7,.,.,TGTGCCAGCAGTGCCCCAGCCGAGCAACTCTCCTACGAGCAGTACTTC,CASSAPAEQLSYEQYF
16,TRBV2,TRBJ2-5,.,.,TGTGCCAGCACCCAATCCCTAGGGGGGGCAGGGGAGACCCAGTACTTC,CASTQSLGGAGETQYF
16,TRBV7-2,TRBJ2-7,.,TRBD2,TGTGCCAGCAGCTTAAGTCCGAGCGGGAGCGCCTACGAGCAGTACTTC,CASSLSPSGSAYEQYF
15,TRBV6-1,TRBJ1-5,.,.,TGTGCCAGCAGTGAACGGGCAGGGGCTTATCAGCCCCAGCATTTT,CASSERAGAYQPQHF
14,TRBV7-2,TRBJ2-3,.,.,TGTGCCAGCAGCTTAGCGTGGATCACAGATACGCAGTATTTT,CASSLAWITDTQYF
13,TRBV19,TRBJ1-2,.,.,TGTGCCAGTAGCCTGCTGACTAACTATGGCTACACCTTC,CASSLLTNYGYTF
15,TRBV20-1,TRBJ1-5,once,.,TGCAGTGCTAGATGGGGGACATCGGGTAATCAGCCCCAGCATTTT,CSARWGTSGNQPQHF
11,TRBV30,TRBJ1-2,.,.,TGTGCCTGGGCAACAGGGTATGGCTACACCTTC,CAWATGYGYTF
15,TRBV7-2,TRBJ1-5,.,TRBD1,TGTGCCAGCAGCTTAATTACAGGGGGGAATCAGCCCCAGCATTTT,CASSLITGGNQPQHF
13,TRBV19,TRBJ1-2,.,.,TGTGCCAGTAGTCCGGTGGCAGACTATGGCTACACCTTC,CASSPVADYGYTF
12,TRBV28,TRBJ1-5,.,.,TGTGCCAGCAGTTTACCAAATCAGCCCCAGCATTTT,CASSLPNQPQHF
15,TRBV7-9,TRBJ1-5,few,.,TGTGCCAGCAGCTTTGGGACCGTTAGCAATCAGCCCCAGCATTTT,CASSFGTVSNQPQHF
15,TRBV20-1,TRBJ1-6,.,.,TGCAGTGCTAGAGTGGGGGGATCTGTTGAATCACCCCTCCACTTT,CSARVGGSVESPLHF
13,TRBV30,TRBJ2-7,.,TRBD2,TGTGCCTGGAGTACTAGCGGGACTTCCGAGCAGTACTTC,CAWSTSGTSEQYF
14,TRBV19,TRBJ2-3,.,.,TGTGCCAGTAGTTCTTTCGGGCGGGCAGATACGCAGTATTTT,CASSSFGRADTQYF
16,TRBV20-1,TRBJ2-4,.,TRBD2,TGCAGTGCTCAACTGCCCCTAGCGGGAGGGCGGGGCATTCAGTACTTC,CSAQLPLAGGRGIQYF
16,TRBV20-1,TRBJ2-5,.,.,TGCAGTGCTAGATTGGTAGCTGTCGGACCAAGTGAGACCCAGTACTTC,CSARLVAVGPSETQYF
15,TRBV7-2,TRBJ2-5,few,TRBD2,TGTGCCAGCATGGGGGGGAGTGGGGTCCGGGGGACCCAGTACTTC,CASMGGSGVRGTQYF
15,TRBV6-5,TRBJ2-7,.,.,TGTGCCAGCAGTTTAGGTGGGGACACCTCCTACGAGCAGTACTTC,CASSLGGDTSYEQYF
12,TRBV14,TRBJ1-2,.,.,TGTGCCAGCAGCCAATTAACTTGGGGCTACACCTTC,CASSQLTWGYTF
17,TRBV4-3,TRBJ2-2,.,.,TGCGCCAGCAGCCAAGACTACACGTCCCGGGGTTTGGGGGAGCTGTTTTTT,CASSQDYTSRGLGELFF
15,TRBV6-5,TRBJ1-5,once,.,TGTGCCAGCAGTTACCGACGGGGGGGCAATCAGCCCCAGCATTTT,CASSYRRGGNQPQHF
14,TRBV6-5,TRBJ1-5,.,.,TGTGCCAGCAGTTACTCTCGACAGAATCAGCCCCAGCATTTT,CASSYSRQNQPQHF
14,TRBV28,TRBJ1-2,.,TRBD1,TGTGCCAGCCTTCCGTCAGGGACAGGGGGTGGCTACACCTTC,CASLPSGTGGGYTF
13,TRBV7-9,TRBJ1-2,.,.,TGTGCCAGCAGCTCGGAAGTTAACTATGGCTACACCTTC,CASSSEVNYGYTF
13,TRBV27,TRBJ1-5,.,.,TGTGCCAGCAGTTCTTTTAGCAATCAGCCCCAGCATTTT,CASSSFSNQPQHF
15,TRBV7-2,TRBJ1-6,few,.,TGTGCCAGCAGCCCGGAAGGGGCTCGCAATTCACCCCTCCACTTT,CASSPEGARNSPLHF
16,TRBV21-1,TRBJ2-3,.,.,TGTGCCAGCAGCAAAGGGTGTAGACCCTCCGGAGATACGCAGTATTTT,CASSKGCRPSGDTQYF
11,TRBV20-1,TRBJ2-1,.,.,TGCAGTGCTGGAGAATGGAATGAGCAGTTCTTC,CSAGEWNEQFF
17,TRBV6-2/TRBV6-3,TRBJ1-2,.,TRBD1,TGTGCCAGCAGTTACTCCCCGACAGGGCTAGCTAACTATGGCTACACCTTC,CASSYSPTGLANYGYTF
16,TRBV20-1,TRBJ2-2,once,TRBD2,TGCAGTGCTAGAGATCTGACTAGCGGAAACACCGGGGAGCTGTTTTTT,CSARDLTSGNTGELFF
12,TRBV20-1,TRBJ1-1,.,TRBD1,TGCAGTGTCTCGACAGGGGGCACTGAAGCTTTCTTT,CSVSTGGTEAFF
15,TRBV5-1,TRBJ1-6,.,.,TGCGCCAGCAGCTTGGCCCCGGACAGAAATTCACCCCTCCACTTT,CASSLAPDRNSPLHF
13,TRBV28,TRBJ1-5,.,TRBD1,TGTGCCAGCAGGACAGGGAACAATCAGCCCCAGCATTTT,CASRTGNNQPQHF
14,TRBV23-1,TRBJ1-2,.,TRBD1,TGCGCCAGCAGCCAGACAGGGGGCTACTATGGCTACACCTTC,CASSQTGGYYGYTF